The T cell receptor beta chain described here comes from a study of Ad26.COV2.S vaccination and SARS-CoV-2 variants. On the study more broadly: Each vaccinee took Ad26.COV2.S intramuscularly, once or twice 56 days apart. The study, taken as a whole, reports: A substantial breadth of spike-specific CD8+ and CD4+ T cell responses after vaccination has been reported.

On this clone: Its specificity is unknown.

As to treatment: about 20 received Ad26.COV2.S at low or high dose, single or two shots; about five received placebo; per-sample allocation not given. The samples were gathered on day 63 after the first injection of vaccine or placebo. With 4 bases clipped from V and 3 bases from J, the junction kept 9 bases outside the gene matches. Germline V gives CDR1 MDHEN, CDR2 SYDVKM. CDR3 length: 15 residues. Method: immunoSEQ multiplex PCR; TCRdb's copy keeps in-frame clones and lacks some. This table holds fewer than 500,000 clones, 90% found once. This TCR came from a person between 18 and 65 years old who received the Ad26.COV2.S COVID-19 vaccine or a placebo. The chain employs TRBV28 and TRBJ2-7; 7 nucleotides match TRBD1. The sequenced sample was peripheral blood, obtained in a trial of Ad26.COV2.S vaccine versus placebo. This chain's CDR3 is CASSSSGTVFYEQYF. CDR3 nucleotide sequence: TGTGCCAGCAGTTCATCCGGGACAGTTTTCTACGAGCAGTACTTC.